This T cell receptor (beta chain) originates from a study of T cell changes during pregnancy in multiple sclerosis. The CDR3 is 14 amino acids. In germline, CDR1 is SEHNR, CDR2 FQNEAQ (reference sequence). V lost 3 bases and J lost 1; bases outside the gene matches: 2. Sequenced by immunoSEQ multiplex PCR; TCRdb stores in-frame clones only, minus some. The table shows some 57,000 clones, with about 90% occurring only once. V is TRBV7-9 and J is TRBJ2-5, with 7 bases that match TRBD1. The sequence was collected from a female donor with multiple sclerosis, enrolled in a pregnancy study. Sample: CD4+ T cells from peripheral blood mononuclear cells, taken in the first trimester of pregnancy. CDR3 sequence: CASSLNRGQETQYF. The CDR3 nucleotides read TGTGCCAGCAGCTTGAACAGGGGCCAAGAGACCCAGTACTTC.